This entry describes one T cell receptor (beta chain). The method was immunoSEQ multiplex PCR; TCRdb's version includes in-frame clones alone and lacks a portion of them. The table has tens of thousands of clones, around 86% seen once. The sample is drawn from a study of OX40 agonist ivuxolimab in advanced cancers. CDR3 size: 15 residues. The ends lost 5 bases at V and 1 base at J; junction bases unmatched: 4. The germline CDR1 and CDR2 sequences are SGHVS and FNYEAQ. This clonotype originated in an adult with an advanced solid tumor such as melanoma, head and neck, liver or kidney cancer. The chain couples TRBV7-6 to TRBJ1-4, with 7 bases fitting TRBD1. The sample was CD4+ or CD8+ T cells sorted from blood, taken in a trial of the OX40 agonist ivuxolimab. The CDR3 spells CASSQNRGTNEKLFF. In DNA form, the CDR3 reads TGTGCCAGCAGCCAGAACAGGGGAACTAATGAAAAACTGTTTTTT.